Listed here is a single T cell receptor beta chain. Its antigen remains unidentified. This entry is derived from a study of T cells in Graves' hyperthyroidism and ophthalmopathy. Study as a whole: Any treatment followed the collection of peripheral blood at initial diagnosis. General study results and limits: Within blood appeared most thyroid clonotypes that had expanded above 0.001. Ophthalmopathy cases were set apart from stable hyperthyroidism by a 13 V-J model.

This sample holds PBMCs from less than 11 ml fresh peripheral blood. The TCR beta CDR3 regions underwent amplification using RNA transcripts as the source. Carried out on the TCR CDR3, a first-round RT-PCR used the HTBI primer set. TCRdb re-derived calls from the multiplex PCR reads in MiXCR, one entry per CDR3 protein. Of 450,000 to 600,000 distinct CDR3 sequences listed, approximately 20% are singletons. The CDR3 length is 14 residues. J was trimmed by 7 bases and V by 5 bases; bases with no gene match: 10. Looked up from germline, CDR1 is DFQATT and CDR2 is SNEGSKA (reference sequence). Material for sequencing was blood. The rearrangement uses TRBV20-1 and TRBJ2-1; 8 nucleotides agree with TRBD1. The TCR sequence derives from a middle-aged man with Graves' ophthalmopathy. In nucleotides, the CDR3 is TGCAGTGCTGTCCCCGGGACAGGTAATAATGAGCAGTTCTTC. It yields the protein CSAVPGTGNNEQFF.